The text below deals with one T cell receptor (beta chain). This entry is derived from a study of liver allograft versus peripheral blood T cells. Overall study context: Transplanted livers held T cell receptor repertoires, and these were compared with repertoires in recipients' peripheral blood.

The germline V gene has CDR1 SGHRS and CDR2 YFSETQ. Trimming pared 2 bases from V and 1 base from J, leaving 9 bases between. The CDR3 is 14 residues long. Using its own MiXCR run on the reads, TCRdb lists one record per CDR3 protein. The table shows about 7,800 distinct CDR3 sequences, with more than 15% occurring only once. J is TRBJ1-1 and V is TRBV5-1; TRBD1 is a possible D gene (5 bases). This receptor was identified in a human patient who had a liver transplant. T cells may partly derive from the graft donor. The CDR3 spells CASSFRVGNTEAFF. CDR3 coding DNA: TGCGCCAGCAGCTTCAGGGTTGGGAACACTGAAGCTTTCTTT. The variable domain in full, completed from reference TRBV5-1 and TRBJ1-1, reads KAGVTQTPRYLIKTRGQQVTLSCSPISGHRSVSWYQQTPGQGLQFLFEYFSETQRNKGNFPGRFSGRQFSNSRSEMNVSTLELGDSALYLCASSFRVGNTEAFFGQGTRLTVV.